A selection of T cell receptor beta chains follows, all from one sample in a study of T cells in localized non-small cell lung cancer. The table came from immunoSEQ multiplex PCR; TCRdb's copy has only in-frame clones and leaves some out. The table has some 22,000 clones, 75% to 90% seen once; the top ten hold 22%. Material: PBMCs, obtained before any cancer treatment. These receptors were collected from a man aged 35-69 years with stage II squamous cell lung carcinoma. Each CDR3 is given with its conserved first and last residue. D genes are given only for firm matches. Clone size, where shown, is once, few, many, or a class for clones that have expanded.

J | D | V | size | DNA | CDR3
TRBJ2-7 | . | TRBV27 | . | TGTGCCAGCAGTTCCGTGACAGCCTACCTCTACGAGCAGTACTTC | CASSSVTAYLYEQYF
TRBJ2-3 | . | TRBV9 | . | TGTGCCAGCAAGGAAGGAGAGGGGACAGATACGCAGTATTTT | CASKEGEGTDTQYF
TRBJ2-3 | TRBD2 | TRBV4-2 | . | TGTGCCAGCAGCCAATCGGGAGGTATTACGGAATCAGATACGCAGTATTTT | CASSQSGGITESDTQYF
TRBJ2-2 | TRBD2 | TRBV7-9 | . | TGTGCCAGCAGCTTAGAACTAGCGGAGAACACCGGGGAGCTGTTTTTT | CASSLELAENTGELFF
TRBJ2-1 | . | TRBV4-2 | . | TGTGCCAGCAGCCAAGCGAGCCTAGGGGATTACAATGAGCAGTTCTTC | CASSQASLGDYNEQFF
TRBJ1-1 | . | TRBV7-9 | . | TGTGCCAGCAGCCTAGTGCGTCAGACTGAAGCTTTCTTT | CASSLVRQTEAFF
TRBJ2-4 | . | TRBV6-6 | . | TGTGCCAGCAGTTACCCGATTTCCGTCGGCAAAAACATTCAGTACTTC | CASSYPISVGKNIQYF
TRBJ2-1 | TRBD2 | TRBV19 | . | TGTGCCAGTAAACAAGGAGGGGAGGGACCCTACAATGAGCAGTTCTTC | CASKQGGEGPYNEQFF
TRBJ2-7 | TRBD1 | TRBV6-5 | . | TGTGCCAGCAGCTCCGGGACAGGTATCAACGAGCAGTACTTC | CASSSGTGINEQYF
TRBJ2-3 | TRBD2 | TRBV5-1 | . | TGCGCCAGCAGCCAAGGACTAGTAACAGATACGCAGTATTTT | CASSQGLVTDTQYF
TRBJ2-2 | TRBD1 | TRBV9 | . | TGTGCCAGCAGCGTACCCGGGACAGGGGCCCCGAACACCGGGGAGCTGTTTTTT | CASSVPGTGAPNTGELFF
TRBJ1-2 | . | TRBV7-2 | . | TGTGCCAGCAGCTTATACCGGGACAACTATGGCTACACCTTC | CASSLYRDNYGYTF
TRBJ2-1 | TRBD2 | TRBV6-1 | . | TGTGCCGGAGGGACTAGCGGGGGTCGGGAGCAGTTCTTC | CAGGTSGGREQFF
TRBJ1-1 | . | TRBV9 | medium-sized | TGTGCCAGCAGCGATCGACGGGGGATCGACCCTGAAGCTTTCTTT | CASSDRRGIDPEAFF